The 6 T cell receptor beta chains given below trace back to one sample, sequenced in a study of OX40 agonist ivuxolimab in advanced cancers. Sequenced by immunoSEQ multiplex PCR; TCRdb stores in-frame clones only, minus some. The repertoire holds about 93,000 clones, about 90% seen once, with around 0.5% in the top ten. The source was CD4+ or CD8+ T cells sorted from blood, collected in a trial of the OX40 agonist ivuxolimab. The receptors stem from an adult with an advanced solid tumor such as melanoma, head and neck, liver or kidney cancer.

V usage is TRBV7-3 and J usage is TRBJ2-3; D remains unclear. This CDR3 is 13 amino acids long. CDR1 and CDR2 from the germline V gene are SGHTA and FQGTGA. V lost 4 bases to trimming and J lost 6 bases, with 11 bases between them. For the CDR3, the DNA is TGTGCCAGCAGCTCGAGGAGAGGCGATACGCAGTATTTT. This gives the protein CASSSRRGDTQYF.

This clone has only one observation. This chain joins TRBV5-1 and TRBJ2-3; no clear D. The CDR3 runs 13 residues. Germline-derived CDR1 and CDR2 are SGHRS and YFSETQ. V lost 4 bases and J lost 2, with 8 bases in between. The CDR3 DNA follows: TGCGCCAGCAGCAAAGTGATCACAGATACGCAGTATTTT. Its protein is CASSKVITDTQYF.

CDR3 nucleotides: TGTGCCAGCAGCTTAAGCGGGGGGTTCCAACGCGAGCAGTACTTC. Translating gives CASSLSGGFQREQYF. The V gene is TRBV7-9, the J gene TRBJ2-7, with 9 nucleotides matching TRBD2. J was trimmed by 6 bases and V by 2 bases; bases with no gene match: 8. The germline V gene has CDR1 SEHNR and CDR2 FQNEAQ (reference sequence). This CDR3 has 15 residues.

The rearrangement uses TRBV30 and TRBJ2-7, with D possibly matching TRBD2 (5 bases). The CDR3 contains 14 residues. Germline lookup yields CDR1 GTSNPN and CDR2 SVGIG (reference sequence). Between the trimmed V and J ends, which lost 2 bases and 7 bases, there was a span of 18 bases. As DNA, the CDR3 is TGTGCCTGGAGTCCGGAGGCCACGGGTAGGGAGCAGTACTTC. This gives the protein CAWSPEATGREQYF.

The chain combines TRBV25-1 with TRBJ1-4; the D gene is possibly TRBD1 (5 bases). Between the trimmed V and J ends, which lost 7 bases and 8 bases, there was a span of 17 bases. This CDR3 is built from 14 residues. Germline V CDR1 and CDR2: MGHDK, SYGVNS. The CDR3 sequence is CASTDAGVGEKLFF. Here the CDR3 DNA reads TGTGCCAGCACGGATGCGGGGGTGGGGGAAAAACTGTTTTTT.

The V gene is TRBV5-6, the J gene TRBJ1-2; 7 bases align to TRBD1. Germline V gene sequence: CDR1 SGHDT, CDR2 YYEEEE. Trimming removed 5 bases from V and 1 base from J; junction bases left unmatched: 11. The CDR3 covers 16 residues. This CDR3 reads CASRLSRTGFNYGYTF. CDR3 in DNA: TGTGCCAGCAGGTTGTCACGGACAGGTTTTAACTATGGCTACACCTTC.